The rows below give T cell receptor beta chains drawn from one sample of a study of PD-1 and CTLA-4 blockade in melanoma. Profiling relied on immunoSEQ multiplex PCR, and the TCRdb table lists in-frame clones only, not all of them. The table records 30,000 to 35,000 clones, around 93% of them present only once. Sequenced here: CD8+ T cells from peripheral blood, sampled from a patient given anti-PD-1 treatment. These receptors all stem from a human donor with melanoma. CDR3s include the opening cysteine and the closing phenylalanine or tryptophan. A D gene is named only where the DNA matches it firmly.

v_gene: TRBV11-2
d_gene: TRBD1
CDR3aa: CASRGTGLNTEAFF

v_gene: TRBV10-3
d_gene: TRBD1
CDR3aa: CAISGTGSQETQYF

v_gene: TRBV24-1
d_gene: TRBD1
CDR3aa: CATSQGAVAGANVLTF

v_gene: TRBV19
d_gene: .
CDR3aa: CASSTRGTVNTEAFF

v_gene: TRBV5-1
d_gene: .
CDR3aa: CASRQVNTEAFF

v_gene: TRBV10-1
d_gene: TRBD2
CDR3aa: CASSEGAGEEQFF

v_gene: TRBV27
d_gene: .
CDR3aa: CASSLYDSYEQYF

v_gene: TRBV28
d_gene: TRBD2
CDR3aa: CASSFPGLAESSYNEQFF

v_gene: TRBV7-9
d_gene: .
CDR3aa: CASSLVEGMGATNEKLFF

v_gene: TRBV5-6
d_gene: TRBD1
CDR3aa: CASSLAGQAAGEKLFF

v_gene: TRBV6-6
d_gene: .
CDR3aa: CASSSGTYNEQYF

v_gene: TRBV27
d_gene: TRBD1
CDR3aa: CASCDRDNTEAFF